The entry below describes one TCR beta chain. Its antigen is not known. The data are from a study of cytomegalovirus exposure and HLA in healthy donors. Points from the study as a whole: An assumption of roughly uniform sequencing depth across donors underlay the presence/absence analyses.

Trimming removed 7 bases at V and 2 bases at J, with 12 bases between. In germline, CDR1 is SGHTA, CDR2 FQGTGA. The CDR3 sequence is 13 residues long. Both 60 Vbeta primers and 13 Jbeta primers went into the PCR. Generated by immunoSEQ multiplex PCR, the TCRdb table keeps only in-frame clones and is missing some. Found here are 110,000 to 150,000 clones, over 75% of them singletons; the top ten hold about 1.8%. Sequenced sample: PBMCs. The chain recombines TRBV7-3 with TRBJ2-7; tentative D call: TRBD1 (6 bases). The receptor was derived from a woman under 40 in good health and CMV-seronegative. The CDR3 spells CASNTGMPYEQYF. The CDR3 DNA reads TGTGCCAGCAATACAGGGATGCCCTACGAGCAGTACTTC.